This is a list of T cell receptor beta chains from one sample in a study of cytomegalovirus exposure and HLA in healthy donors. Measured with immunoSEQ multiplex PCR; TCRdb has only the in-frame clones, and not every one. The table includes 100,000 or so clones, 75% to 90% detected once. The sequencing sample was made of PBMCs. The receptor set was obtained from a man aged 18-30 years in good health and CMV-seropositive. The CDR3 runs from the conserved cysteine through the conserved F or W. Fields, in order: J gene, V gene, clone size, D gene, CDR3 DNA, CDR3 protein. D genes are given only for firm matches. Clone size, where shown, is once, few, many, or a class for clones that have expanded.

>TRBJ2-1|TRBV5-1|.|TRBD2
TGCGCCAGTAAAGGCGGGAGTTCGTGGAATGAGCAGTTCTTC
CASKGGSSWNEQFF
>TRBJ2-1|TRBV7-3|.|TRBD2
TGTGCCAGCAGCCAATTCCAGGGAGGGGAGCAGTTCTTC
CASSQFQGGEQFF
>TRBJ2-4|TRBV28|.|TRBD1
TGTGCCAGCAATGAGCCCGGGACAGGGGGGCTAGCCAAAAACATTCAGTACTTC
CASNEPGTGGLAKNIQYF
>TRBJ1-1|TRBV5-1|.|.
TGCGCCAGCAGCTTGGAGGGGCGCACTGAAGCTTTCTTT
CASSLEGRTEAFF
>TRBJ1-1|TRBV28|.|TRBD1
TGTGCCAGCAGTTTGGGACAGATAATGAACACTGAAGCTTTCTTT
CASSLGQIMNTEAFF
>TRBJ2-1|TRBV4-2|.|.
TGTGCCAGCAGCCAAGATTCGTCGAGTAGCTCCTACAATGAGCAGTTCTTC
CASSQDSSSSSYNEQFF
>TRBJ2-7|TRBV2|once|.
TGTGCCAGCAGTGAATGGTACATTTACGAGCAGTACTTC
CASSEWYIYEQYF
>TRBJ1-1|TRBV1|.|.
TGCACCAGCAGCCAAGATGTAGACAGGGTAAACACTGAAGCTTTCTTT
CTSSQDVDRVNTEAFF
>TRBJ2-2|TRBV7-3|.|.
TGTGCCAGCAGCATCCCTATGGGGGAGCTGTTTTTT
CASSIPMGELFF
>TRBJ1-1|TRBV13|.|.
TGTGCCAGCAGACCGAGTATGAACACTGAAGCTTTCTTT
CASRPSMNTEAFF
>TRBJ1-5|TRBV28|.|TRBD1
TGTGCCAGCAGAAACCGGGACAGGGGATACCTGGGCAATCAGCCCCAGCATTTT
CASRNRDRGYLGNQPQHF
>TRBJ2-7|TRBV27|.|TRBD1
TGTGCCAGCAGTGGAACAGGGGGCGCTGAACCGGAGCAGTACTTC
CASSGTGGAEPEQYF
>TRBJ2-1|TRBV7-6|.|TRBD1
TGTGCCAGCAGCTTGGTAGGGACAGGGACCTACAATGAGCAGTTCTTC
CASSLVGTGTYNEQFF
>TRBJ2-4|TRBV20-1|.|TRBD2
TGCAGTGCGATAGCGGGGATAATTCAGTACTTC
CSAIAGIIQYF
>TRBJ1-2|TRBV10-2|.|.
TGCGCCAGCAGTGACTATGGACAGACCAACTATGGCTACACCTTC
CASSDYGQTNYGYTF
>TRBJ2-3|TRBV2|.|TRBD2
TGTGCCAGCAGACTAGCGGGGTCTACGCAGTATTTT
CASRLAGSTQYF
>TRBJ2-1|TRBV19|.|TRBD2
TGTGCCAGTAGTATAAGCGCTAGCGGGAGAATGAATGAGCAGTTCTTC
CASSISASGRMNEQFF
>TRBJ2-3|TRBV30|few|.
TGTGCCGGGAAGGGACTCGTAGAGGCAGATACGCAGTATTTT
CAGKGLVEADTQYF
>TRBJ2-5|TRBV29-1|.|TRBD2
TGCAGCGTTGATGCAACCCCGGGACTAGCGGGAGGGCAAGAGACCCAGTACTTC
CSVDATPGLAGGQETQYF
>TRBJ2-1|TRBV10-2|.|TRBD2
TGCGCCAGCCAAGCCAGGACTAGCGGGAGGTACGACAATGAGCAGTTCTTC
CASQARTSGRYDNEQFF
>TRBJ1-5|TRBV6-5|.|.
TGTGCCAGCAACCAGGGATTACTTCAGCCCCAGCATTTT
CASNQGLLQPQHF
>TRBJ2-5|TRBV15|.|.
TGTGCCACCAGCACCCCCAACGGGATAAGAGATACCCAGTACTTC
CATSTPNGIRDTQYF
>TRBJ2-2|TRBV7-8|.|.
TGTGCCAGCAGCTTGAGACAGATCTCGAACACCGGGGAGCTGTTTTTT
CASSLRQISNTGELFF
>TRBJ2-3|TRBV10-3|.|.
TGTGCCATCAGGCCTCCAACCCAGGGTGAAGATTTTGATACGCAGTATTTT
CAIRPPTQGEDFDTQYF
>TRBJ2-2|TRBV7-7|.|.
TGTGCCAGCAGCCTTGACAGAAACACCGGGGAGCTGTTTTTT
CASSLDRNTGELFF
>TRBJ2-3|TRBV28|.|.
TGTGCCAGCAGTTCGGATACGCAGTATTTT
CASSSDTQYF
>TRBJ1-2|TRBV5-1|.|TRBD1
TGCGCCAGCAGCGCGGGACAGGGGAAGGATGGCTACACCTTC
CASSAGQGKDGYTF
>TRBJ2-7|TRBV4-2|.|.
TGTGCCAGCAGCCCCTCCTCGGGGAGTAACGACGAGCAGTACTTC
CASSPSSGSNDEQYF
>TRBJ1-1|TRBV28|once|.
TGTGCCAGCAGAGGCGGAGGAAACACTGAAGCTTTCTTT
CASRGGGNTEAFF
>TRBJ2-3|TRBV5-6|.|.
TGTGCCAGCAGCTTGGAGGTGACAGGTAGCACAGATACGCAGTATTTT
CASSLEVTGSTDTQYF
>TRBJ1-1|TRBV5-1|.|.
TGCGCCAGCAGCTTCCGCCTGGCCATTGGGAGCACTGAAGCTTTCTTT
CASSFRLAIGSTEAFF
>TRBJ1-4|TRBV27|medium-sized|TRBD1
TGTGCCAGCAGTCCACAGGGGCTCGAAAAACTGTTTTTT
CASSPQGLEKLFF
>TRBJ2-2|TRBV4-1|.|TRBD2
TGCGCCAGCAGCCAGACACCGGGACTACCGAACGGGGAGCTGTTTTTT
CASSQTPGLPNGELFF
>TRBJ2-5|TRBV28|.|.
TGTGCCACTGTGCGCATAGTCGGCGGACAAGAGACCCAGTACTTC
CATVRIVGGQETQYF
>TRBJ2-7|TRBV4-1|.|.
TGCGCCAGCAGCCAGGACAGCTCCTACCTTTACGAGCAGTACTTC
CASSQDSSYLYEQYF
>TRBJ2-1|TRBV29-1|.|TRBD1
TGCAGCGTCTCCAGCCCAAAAACAGGGGACAGTGAGCAGTTCTTC
CSVSSPKTGDSEQFF
>TRBJ1-4|TRBV7-2|.|.
TGTGCCAGCAGCTTAGGAACTCCGGGGGGCAATGAAAAACTGTTTTTT
CASSLGTPGGNEKLFF
>TRBJ1-3|TRBV9|.|.
TGTGCCAGCAGGGGGCTGGGAAACACCATATATTTT
CASRGLGNTIYF
>TRBJ2-2|TRBV15|.|TRBD1
TGTGCCACCAGCAGAGAGGGGACAGGGTTACGGGAGCTGTTTTTT
CATSREGTGLRELFF
>TRBJ2-3|TRBV11-2|.|.
TGTGCCAGCAGCCCAGGGGCAACTAGCACAGATACGCAGTATTTT
CASSPGATSTDTQYF
>TRBJ2-2|TRBV12-5|.|TRBD2
TGTGCTAGTGGTTTGTTGGCGGGAGGGAACGGGGAGCTGTTTTTT
CASGLLAGGNGELFF
>TRBJ1-5|TRBV6-5|few|TRBD1
TGTGCCACTGGGACAGGGGATCAGCCCCAGCATTTT
CATGTGDQPQHF